Below are 17 T cell receptor beta chains sequenced from a single sample in a study of beta chain features in type 1 diabetes (dated by TCRdb to about 2018). Which antigens these TCRs recognize remains unknown. What the research found in general, with its limitations: Type 1 diabetes patients showed a moderate but significant shortening of TCRB CDR3 length in all four CD4+ subsets.

The receptor library was made with the immunoSEQ multiplex PCR assay. The entire amount of isolated RNA was reverse transcribed using the High Capacity cDNA Reverse Transcription Kit, so the sequenced TCRB transcripts were expressed ones. The source is immuneACCESS, and TCRdb retained only in-frame sequences with V and J called. Part of the clones is not carried over; for the studies checked, unresolved V genes explain less than half of this, and the remainder is unexplained. The sample table holds fewer than 450,000 clones, of which about 13% were seen once. Roughly 0.015% of the sample belongs to the ten largest clones. Material for sequencing was naive CD4+ T cells from blood. Reading the label with the study, this specimen's cell subset or site is: true naive CD4+ T cells. These TCRs come from a woman aged 18-29 years with type 1 diabetes.

J is TRBJ2-2 and V is TRBV11-2; 8 bases are shared with TRBD2. The CDR3 loop spans 16 amino acids. The germline V gene has CDR1 SGHAT and CDR2 FQNNGV. Unmatched junction bases numbered 7, after V lost 5 bases and J lost 2 bases. The CDR3, as DNA: TGTGCCAGCAGCCCACTGAGCGGGGGAAACACCGGGGAGCTGTTTTTT. Residues: CASSPLSGGNTGELFF.

The chain is built from TRBV5-6 and TRBJ2-5; D unclear. The CDR3 consists of 13 residues. Germline V gene lookup returns CDR1 SGHDT and CDR2 YYEEEE. V was pared by 1 base and J by 6 bases, with 10 bases between. The CDR3 spells CASSLYPVQTQYF. In nucleotides, the CDR3 is TGTGCCAGCAGCTTGTATCCGGTGCAGACCCAGTACTTC.

There are a few counts of this clone. The V and J genes are TRBV9 and TRBJ1-5, with unresolved D. This CDR3 has 14 amino acids. Germline loops: CDR1 SGDLS, CDR2 YYNGEE. V was clipped by 1 base and J by 4 bases, with 9 bases between them. CDR3 residues: CASSVSSGNQPQHF. The CDR3 DNA is TGTGCCAGCAGCGTAAGTTCGGGAAATCAGCCCCAGCATTTT. The whole variable domain, filled in from reference TRBV9 and TRBJ1-5, reads DSGVTQTPKHLITATGQRVTLRCSPRSGDLSVYWYQQSLDQGLQFLIQYYNGEERAKGNILERFSAQQFPDLHSELNLSSLELGDSALYFCASSVSSGNQPQHFGDGTRLSIL.

This clone has just a few counts. This rearrangement joins TRBV30 to TRBJ1-2, with unresolved D. Germline V gene data show CDR1 as GTSNPN and CDR2 as SVGIG (reference sequence). The CDR3 spans 13 residues. V was cut by 3 bases and J by 6 bases, with 14 bases left in between. As DNA, the CDR3 is TGTGCCTGGAGCGGCGGGCAGGACCATGGCTACACCTTC. Its protein is CAWSGGQDHGYTF.

This sequence joins TRBV30 and TRBJ2-7; 11 positions agree with TRBD2. This CDR3 spans 15 amino acids. With 4 bases clipped from V and 2 bases from J, the junction kept 7 bases outside the gene matches. The germline CDR1 and CDR2 sequences are GTSNPN and SVGIG (reference sequence). In nucleotides, the CDR3 is TGTGCCTGGACCTCAGTAGCGGGAGGGCCCTACGAGCAGTACTTC. Its translation is CAWTSVAGGPYEQYF.

This clone has just a few counts. The J gene is TRBJ2-5, the V gene TRBV28; maybe TRBD2 (6 bases). Germline V gives CDR1 MDHEN, CDR2 SYDVKM. With 4 bases removed from V and 4 bases from J, the gap between germline ends came to 16 bases. CDR3 length: 15 amino acids. The CDR3 bases are TGTGCCAGCAGTTCAACTAGTTTGGGGGGAGAGACCCAGTACTTC. As protein: CASSSTSLGGETQYF.

This clone was detected only a few times. The genes are TRBV27 and TRBJ1-2; possibly TRBD1 for D (5 bases). V lost 8 bases, J lost 5 bases, and 21 bases lay in between. In germline, CDR1 is MNHEY, CDR2 SMNVEV (reference sequence). The CDR3 sequence is 15 residues long. CDR3 nucleotide sequence: TGTGCCAGCCAGACCCGCGGGGGGATGGCATATGGCTACACCTTC. Protein sequence: CASQTRGGMAYGYTF.

CDR3 coding DNA: TGTGCCAGCAGTGCCAGGATGACTAGCGGGAGCGCAGATACGCAGTATTTT. Translation: CASSARMTSGSADTQYF. The V gene is TRBV2, the J gene TRBJ2-3, with 12 bases aligning to TRBD2. The CDR3 totals 17 residues. The germline CDR1 and CDR2 sequences are SNHLY and FYNNEI. With 4 bases clipped from V and 4 bases from J, the junction kept 9 bases outside the gene matches.

This clone was detected only a few times. The V call is TRBV19, the J call TRBJ1-5; D gene ambiguous. Between the trimmed V and J ends, which lost 5 bases and 1 base, there was a span of 3 bases. The CDR3 spans 12 residues. CDR1 is LNHDA, CDR2 SQIVND, per germline (reference sequence). CDR3 sequence reads: CASSPSNQPQHF. CDR3 nucleotides: TGTGCCAGTAGTCCGAGCAATCAGCCCCAGCATTTT. Complete variable domain (other parts from reference TRBV19 and TRBJ1-5): DGGITQSPKYLFRKEGQNVTLSCEQNLNHDAMYWYRQDPGQGLRLIYYSQIVNDFQKGDIAEGYSVSREKKESFPLTVTSAQKNPTAFYLCASSPSNQPQHFGDGTRLSIL.

This clone was seen more than once but under ten times. V and J are TRBV7-2 and TRBJ2-4; D not certain. This CDR3 spans 12 amino acids. The ends were cut back, 1 base at V and 11 bases at J, with 9 bases in the middle. Germline V gene data show CDR1 as SGHTA and CDR2 as FQGNSA. The CDR3 here is CASSLEEKLQYF. The DNA of the CDR3 is TGTGCCAGCAGCTTAGAGGAGAAGCTTCAGTACTTC. Full variable domain (rest looked up from reference TRBV7-2 and TRBJ2-4): GAGVSQSPSNKVTEKGKDVELRCDPISGHTALYWYRQSLGQGLEFLIYFQGNSAPDKSGLPSDRFSAERTGGSVSTLTIQRTQQEDSAVYLCASSLEEKLQYFGAGTRLSVL.

The rearrangement uses TRBV5-1 and TRBJ2-3, with TRBD2 matching over 8 bases. V gave up 3 bases and J gave up 0 bases; unmatched junction bases: 3. Germline V lookup: CDR1 SGHRS, CDR2 YFSETQ. This CDR3 is built from 15 residues. CDR3 residues: CASSSSGRSTDTQYF. CDR3 sequence (DNA): TGCGCCAGCAGCTCCAGCGGGAGAAGCACAGATACGCAGTATTTT. The entire variable domain, with the rest obtained from reference TRBV5-1 and TRBJ2-3, is as follows: KAGVTQTPRYLIKTRGQQVTLSCSPISGHRSVSWYQQTPGQGLQFLFEYFSETQRNKGNFPGRFSGRQFSNSRSEMNVSTLELGDSALYLCASSSSGRSTDTQYFGPGTRLTVL.

The chain has TRBV7-9 and TRBJ2-5; 7 nucleotides match TRBD1. The DNA end favors TRBJ2-7, so the J call may be wrong. From germline, CDR1 is SEHNR and CDR2 FQNEAQ (reference sequence). The CDR3 contains 13 residues. The CDR3: CAAGTASPYEQYF. The CDR3 nucleotides are TGTGCTGCCGGGACAGCGAGTCCCTACGAGCAGTACTTC.

This clone was counted between two and nine times. The gene calls are TRBV30 and TRBJ2-1, with D tentatively TRBD1 or TRBD2 (5 bases each). CDR1 GTSNPN and CDR2 SVGIG come from the germline V gene (reference sequence). The CDR3 totals 13 residues. Trimming removed 8 bases from V and 7 bases from J, with 18 bases in between. The CDR3 DNA is TGTGCCGGGGGTGGGGGAGTAGGTAATGAGCAGTTCTTC. Encoded protein: CAGGGGVGNEQFF.

In its sample, this clone was seen many times. The rearrangement joins TRBV30 to TRBJ1-5, with 9 bases that match TRBD1. V lost 1 base to trimming and J lost 2 bases; unmatched junction nucleotides: 0. CDR3 size: 14 residues. Germline V gives CDR1 GTSNPN, CDR2 SVGIG (reference sequence). This CDR3 reads CAWSGTGGNQPQHF. Here the CDR3 DNA reads TGTGCCTGGAGTGGGACAGGGGGCAATCAGCCCCAGCATTTT.

This clone was seen a handful of times. V gene TRBV6-6 combines with J gene TRBJ1-1; D ambiguous. V lost 2 bases and J lost 1, with 11 bases in between. Germline V gene lookup returns CDR1 MNHNY and CDR2 SVGAGI (reference sequence). The CDR3 spans 15 residues. The chain's CDR3 is CASSYGPGRNTEAFF. The CDR3 DNA reads as TGTGCCAGCAGTTACGGGCCTGGCCGGAACACTGAAGCTTTCTTT.

This clone was seen more than once but under ten times. V gene TRBV27 combines with J gene TRBJ1-1; D unresolved. The CDR3 is 16 residues long. The ends were cut back, 6 bases at V and 5 bases at J, with 22 bases in the middle. Germline assignment: CDR1 MNHEY and CDR2 SMNVEV (reference sequence). The CDR3: CASSLLPFGRGTEAFF. The CDR3 coding sequence is TGTGCCAGCAGCTTACTTCCTTTTGGGCGCGGGACTGAAGCTTTCTTT.

There are a few counts of this clone. The chain recombines TRBV6-5 with TRBJ2-7, with 10 nucleotides matching TRBD2. The CDR3 is made up of 14 amino acids. Germline lookup yields CDR1 MNHEY and CDR2 SVGAGI. The V segment lost 6 bases and the J segment 3 bases; nucleotides outside the gene matches: 5. Here the CDR3 reads CASSPSGSNYEQYF. CDR3 in DNA: TGTGCCAGCAGCCCTAGCGGGAGTAACTACGAGCAGTACTTC.